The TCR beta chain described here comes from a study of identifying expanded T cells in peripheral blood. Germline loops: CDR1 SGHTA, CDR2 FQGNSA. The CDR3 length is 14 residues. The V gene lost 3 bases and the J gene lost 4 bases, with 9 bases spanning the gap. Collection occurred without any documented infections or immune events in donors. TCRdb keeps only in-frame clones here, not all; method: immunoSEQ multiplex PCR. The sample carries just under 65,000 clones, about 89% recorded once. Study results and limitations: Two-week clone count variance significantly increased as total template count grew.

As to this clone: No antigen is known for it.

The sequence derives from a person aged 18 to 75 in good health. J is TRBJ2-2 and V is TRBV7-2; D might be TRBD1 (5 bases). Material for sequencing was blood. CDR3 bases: TGTGCCAGCAGCTTGGGTAGGGGCACCGGGGAGCTGTTTTTT. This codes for CASSLGRGTGELFF.